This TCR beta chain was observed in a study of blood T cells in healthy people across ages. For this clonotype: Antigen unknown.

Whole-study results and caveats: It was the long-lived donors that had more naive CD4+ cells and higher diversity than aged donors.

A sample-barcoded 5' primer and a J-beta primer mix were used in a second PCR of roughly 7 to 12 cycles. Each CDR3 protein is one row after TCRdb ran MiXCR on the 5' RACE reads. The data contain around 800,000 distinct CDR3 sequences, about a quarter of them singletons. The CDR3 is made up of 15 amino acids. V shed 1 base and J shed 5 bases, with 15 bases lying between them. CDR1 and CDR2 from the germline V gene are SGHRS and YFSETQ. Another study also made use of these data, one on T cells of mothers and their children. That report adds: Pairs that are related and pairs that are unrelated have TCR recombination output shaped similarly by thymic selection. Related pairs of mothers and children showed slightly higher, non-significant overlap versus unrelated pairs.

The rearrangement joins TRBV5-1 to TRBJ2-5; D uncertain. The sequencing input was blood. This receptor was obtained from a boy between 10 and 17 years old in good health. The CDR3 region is CASSLIIGRLETQYF. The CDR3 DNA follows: TGCGCCAGCAGCTTGATCATAGGGCGGTTGGAGACCCAGTACTTC. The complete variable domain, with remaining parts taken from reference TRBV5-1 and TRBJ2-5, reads KAGVTQTPRYLIKTRGQQVTLSCSPISGHRSVSWYQQTPGQGLQFLFEYFSETQRNKGNFPGRFSGRQFSNSRSEMNVSTLELGDSALYLCASSLIIGRLETQYFGPGTRLLVL.